A selection of T cell receptor beta chains follows, all from one sample in a study of human T cells and chemical hapten exposure. TCRdb reprocessed the RACE reads with MiXCR, giving one entry per CDR3 protein. The table has around 380,000 distinct CDR3 sequences, more than 4.5% seen once; the top ten hold roughly 2.4%. The source was whole blood, collected in connection with sensitization to the hapten diphenylcyclopropenone (DPC). All receptors derive from a woman in her fifties or sixties with alopecia areata. Some clones in this sample may be carry-over from other donors' samples. The CDR3 runs from the conserved cysteine through the conserved F or W. Fields, in order: CDR3 length, clone size, J gene, V gene, D gene, CDR3 DNA, CDR3 protein. The D gene is left open where the match is weak. Clone size is shown for a subset of rows, as once, few, many or a class of expanded clone.

len: 14
abundance: few
j_gene: TRBJ2-2
v_gene: TRBV12-3/TRBV12-4
d_gene: .
CDR3nt: TGTGCCAGCAGTTTAGAAGGGATCACCGGGGAGCTGTTTTTT
CDR3aa: CASSLEGITGELFF

len: 14
abundance: .
j_gene: TRBJ2-7
v_gene: TRBV7-9
d_gene: TRBD2
CDR3nt: TGTGCCAGCAGCTCGGGCGGGGGGGACAACGAGCAGTACTTC
CDR3aa: CASSSGGGDNEQYF

len: 14
abundance: .
j_gene: TRBJ2-1
v_gene: TRBV7-8
d_gene: .
CDR3nt: TGTGCCAGCAGCCCCTACAGCTCCTACAATGAGCAGTTCTTC
CDR3aa: CASSPYSSYNEQFF

len: 16
abundance: many
j_gene: TRBJ2-5
v_gene: TRBV10-1
d_gene: .
CDR3nt: TGCGCCAGCACGGGGAGTGTGCCCCGGAGTTGTGAGACCCAGTACTTC
CDR3aa: CASTGSVPRSCETQYF

len: 13
abundance: few
j_gene: TRBJ1-2
v_gene: TRBV20-1
d_gene: TRBD1
CDR3nt: TGCAGTGCGCCGGACAGGGCGGTCTATGGCTACACCTTC
CDR3aa: CSAPDRAVYGYTF

len: 14
abundance: many
j_gene: TRBJ2-5
v_gene: TRBV7-8
d_gene: TRBD2
CDR3nt: TGTGCCAGCAGCCTCGGGAGGGCCAGGGAGACCCAGTACTTC
CDR3aa: CASSLGRARETQYF

len: 13
abundance: many
j_gene: TRBJ2-7
v_gene: TRBV27
d_gene: .
CDR3nt: TGTGCCAGCAGTTTCTCTAGCTCCTACGAGCAGTACTTC
CDR3aa: CASSFSSSYEQYF

len: 19
abundance: .
j_gene: TRBJ1-2
v_gene: TRBV6-2/TRBV6-3
d_gene: TRBD1
CDR3nt: TGTGCCAGCAGCCACCGCCTCCTTACAGGGGGGAAGAATAACTATGGCTACACCTTC
CDR3aa: CASSHRLLTGGKNNYGYTF

len: 16
abundance: .
j_gene: TRBJ1-1
v_gene: TRBV24-1
d_gene: .
CDR3nt: TGTGCCACCAAAAGGCAAGAAACAGGAGGTACCACTGAAGCTTTCTTT
CDR3aa: CATKRQETGGTTEAFF

len: 15
abundance: many
j_gene: TRBJ1-2
v_gene: TRBV28
d_gene: TRBD1
CDR3nt: TGTGCCAGCAGTTTAAAGACAGGGGAAGGCTATGGCTACACCTTC
CDR3aa: CASSLKTGEGYGYTF

len: 14
abundance: few
j_gene: TRBJ2-2
v_gene: TRBV7-3
d_gene: .
CDR3nt: TGTGCCAGCAGCTTAAAACAGGGTTACGGGGAGCTGTTTTTT
CDR3aa: CASSLKQGYGELFF

len: 19
abundance: .
j_gene: TRBJ2-5
v_gene: TRBV2
d_gene: TRBD2
CDR3nt: TGTGCCAGCAGTGCGGGTTTGGGGAGACTAGCGGGAGACGCGGAGACCCAGTACTTC
CDR3aa: CASSAGLGRLAGDAETQYF

len: 17
abundance: many
j_gene: TRBJ1-5
v_gene: TRBV6-6
d_gene: .
CDR3nt: TGTGCCAGCAGTTACTCGATAGTCTTTGGAGAAAATCAGCCCCAGCATTTT
CDR3aa: CASSYSIVFGENQPQHF

len: 14
abundance: many
j_gene: TRBJ1-6
v_gene: TRBV25-1
d_gene: .
CDR3nt: TGTGCCAGCAGTGACCCGGGGTTTAATTCACCCCTCCACTTT
CDR3aa: CASSDPGFNSPLHF

len: 12
abundance: many
j_gene: TRBJ1-5
v_gene: TRBV20-1
d_gene: .
CDR3nt: TGCAGTGCTGGGAACACGAATCAGCCCCAGCATTTT
CDR3aa: CSAGNTNQPQHF

len: 12
abundance: many
j_gene: TRBJ2-1
v_gene: TRBV3-1
d_gene: .
CDR3nt: TGTGCCAGCAGCCGGGGAAGCAATGAGCAGTTCTTC
CDR3aa: CASSRGSNEQFF

len: 15
abundance: few
j_gene: TRBJ2-7
v_gene: TRBV28
d_gene: TRBD2
CDR3nt: TGTGCCAGCAGTGTCCGAACTAGCGGGGTCTACGAGCAGTACTTC
CDR3aa: CASSVRTSGVYEQYF

len: 11
abundance: many
j_gene: TRBJ2-3
v_gene: TRBV12-3/TRBV12-4
d_gene: TRBD1
CDR3nt: TGTGCCAGCAGCTCCGGGACAGGGGTAAATTTT
CDR3aa: CASSSGTGVNF

len: 15
abundance: few
j_gene: TRBJ1-2
v_gene: TRBV14
d_gene: .
CDR3nt: TGTGCCAGCAGCCAAGATCGCCAGGGCAACTATGGCTACACCTTC
CDR3aa: CASSQDRQGNYGYTF

len: 10
abundance: many
j_gene: TRBJ1-6
v_gene: TRBV6-1
d_gene: .
CDR3nt: TGTGCCAGCAGGGATTCACCCCTCCACTTT
CDR3aa: CASRDSPLHF

len: 15
abundance: few
j_gene: TRBJ2-7
v_gene: TRBV11-2
d_gene: TRBD1
CDR3nt: TGTGCCAGCAGCTTAGATCACCGGGACAGCGACGAGCAGTACTTC
CDR3aa: CASSLDHRDSDEQYF

len: 13
abundance: .
j_gene: TRBJ1-1
v_gene: TRBV2
d_gene: .
CDR3nt: TGTGCCACAGGATACAGGGTAAACACTGAAGCTTTCTTT
CDR3aa: CATGYRVNTEAFF

len: 16
abundance: many
j_gene: TRBJ1-5
v_gene: TRBV20-1
d_gene: .
CDR3nt: TGCAGTGCTAGAGATAGGAGGGGCAGCAGTTTTCAGCCCCAGCATTTT
CDR3aa: CSARDRRGSSFQPQHF

len: 15
abundance: few
j_gene: TRBJ2-1
v_gene: TRBV4-2
d_gene: TRBD2
CDR3nt: TGTGCCAGCAGCCTGACTAGCGGGGGGGCCTCTGAGCAGTTCTTC
CDR3aa: CASSLTSGGASEQFF

len: 14
abundance: .
j_gene: TRBJ1-5
v_gene: TRBV20-1
d_gene: .
CDR3nt: TGCAGTGCTAGACCCAGGGTTGGCAATCAGCCCCAGCATTTT
CDR3aa: CSARPRVGNQPQHF

len: 16
abundance: .
j_gene: TRBJ2-3
v_gene: TRBV7-8
d_gene: .
CDR3nt: TGTGCCAGCAGCTTAGCGTTGGGGCGGGGCACAGATACGCAGTATTTT
CDR3aa: CASSLALGRGTDTQYF

len: 11
abundance: .
j_gene: TRBJ1-1
v_gene: TRBV7-9
d_gene: TRBD1
CDR3nt: TGTGCCGCCCAGGGGGCTTCTGAAGCTTTCTTT
CDR3aa: CAAQGASEAFF

len: 14
abundance: many
j_gene: TRBJ1-1
v_gene: TRBV29-1
d_gene: TRBD1
CDR3nt: TGCAGCGCTGGGGGACAGGCCATGAACACTGAAGCTTTCTTT
CDR3aa: CSAGGQAMNTEAFF

len: 11
abundance: many
j_gene: TRBJ2-1
v_gene: TRBV6-5
d_gene: .
CDR3nt: TGTGCCAGCAGTTACGCGAGGGAGCAGTTCTTC
CDR3aa: CASSYAREQFF

len: 16
abundance: many
j_gene: TRBJ2-6
v_gene: TRBV5-1
d_gene: .
CDR3nt: TGCGCCAGCAGCTTGGGTCCCGGAACTGGGGCCAACGTCCTGACTTTC
CDR3aa: CASSLGPGTGANVLTF

len: 16
abundance: .
j_gene: TRBJ2-3
v_gene: TRBV4-3
d_gene: TRBD1
CDR3nt: TGCGCCAGCAGCCAAGATAGAAAGGGGGCAACAGATACGCAGTATTTT
CDR3aa: CASSQDRKGATDTQYF